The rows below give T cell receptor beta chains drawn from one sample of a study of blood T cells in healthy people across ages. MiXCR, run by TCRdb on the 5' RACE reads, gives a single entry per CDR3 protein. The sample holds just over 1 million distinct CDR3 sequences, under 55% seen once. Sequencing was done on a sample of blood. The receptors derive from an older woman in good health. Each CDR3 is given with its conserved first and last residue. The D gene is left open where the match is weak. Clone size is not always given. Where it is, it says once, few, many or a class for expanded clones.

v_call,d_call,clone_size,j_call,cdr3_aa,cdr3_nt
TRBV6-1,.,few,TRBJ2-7,CASSWIGASSYEQYF,TGTGCCAGCAGCTGGATTGGGGCGAGCTCCTACGAGCAGTACTTC
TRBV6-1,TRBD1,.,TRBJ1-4,CASSSGTGATNEKLFF,TGTGCCAGCAGTTCCGGGACAGGTGCAACTAATGAAAAACTGTTTTTT
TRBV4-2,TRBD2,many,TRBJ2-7,CASSQERPSGRAGEQYF,TGTGCCAGCAGCCAAGAAAGGCCTAGCGGGAGGGCCGGCGAGCAGTACTTC
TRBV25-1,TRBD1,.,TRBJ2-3,CASSEYGTGSTDTQYF,TGTGCCAGCAGTGAATATGGGACAGGGAGCACAGATACGCAGTATTTT
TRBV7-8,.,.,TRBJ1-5,CASSQPGVGSPQHF,TGTGCCAGCAGCCAACCGGGGGTAGGGTCACCCCAGCATTTT
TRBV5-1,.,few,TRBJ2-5,CASSLDGRTFQETQYF,TGCGCCAGCAGCTTGGATGGCAGGACCTTCCAAGAGACCCAGTACTTC
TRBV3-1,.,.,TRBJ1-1,CASSPMRRTDQGAFF,TGTGCCAGCAGCCCCATGCGCCGGACAGACCAGGGAGCTTTCTTT
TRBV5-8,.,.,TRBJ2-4,CASSGGGDKNIQYF,TGTGCCAGCTCGGGGGGCGGAGACAAAAACATTCAGTACTTC
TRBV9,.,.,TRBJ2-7,CASSVVPSVTYEQYF,TGTGCCAGCAGCGTAGTGCCTAGCGTAACCTACGAGCAGTACTTC
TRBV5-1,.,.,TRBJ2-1,CASSLGSRGLIADERFF,TGCGCCAGCAGCTTGGGTTCCAGGGGTTTGATCGCCGATGAGCGGTTCTTC
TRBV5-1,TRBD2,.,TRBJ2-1,CASSFLAVNNEQFF,TGCGCCAGCAGCTTTCTAGCGGTTAACAATGAGCAGTTCTTC
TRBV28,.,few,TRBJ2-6,CASRADRANVLTF,TGTGCCAGCAGGGCCGACAGGGCCAACGTCCTGACTTTC
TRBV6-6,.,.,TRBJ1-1,CASSYGGVLWTEAFF,TGTGCCAGCAGTTACGGGGGGGTTTTGTGGACTGAAGCTTTCTTT
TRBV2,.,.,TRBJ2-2,CASSGQAMGTGELFF,TGTGCCAGCAGTGGACAGGCCATGGGCACCGGGGAGCTGTTTTTT
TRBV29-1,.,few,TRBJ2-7,CSVEIRGGLQYF,TGCAGCGTTGAAATCAGGGGCGGTTTGCAGTACTTC
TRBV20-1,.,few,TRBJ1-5,CSARARADHSNQPQHF,TGCAGTGCTAGAGCTCGAGCCGACCATAGCAATCAGCCCCAGCATTTT
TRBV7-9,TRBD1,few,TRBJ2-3,CASGNRGGAPLTQYF,TGTGCCAGCGGGAACAGAGGGGGCGCACCTTTGACGCAGTATTTT
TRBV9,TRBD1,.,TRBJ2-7,CASSLTGGSKDEQYF,TGTGCCAGCAGCCTTACAGGGGGAAGTAAGGACGAGCAGTACTTC
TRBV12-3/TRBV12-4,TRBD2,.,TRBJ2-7,CASTPGGYGTEQYF,TGTGCCAGCACCCCGGGGGGGTACGGTACAGAGCAGTACTTC
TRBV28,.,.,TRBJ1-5,CASSPRVPNQPQHF,TGTGCCAGCAGTCCCCGGGTCCCCAATCAGCCCCAGCATTTT
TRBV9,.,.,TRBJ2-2,CASSAQGGDTGELFF,TGTGCCAGCAGCGCCCAGGGGGGCGACACCGGGGAGCTGTTTTTT
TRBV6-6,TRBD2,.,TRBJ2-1,CASSYLGTSGDYNEQFF,TGTGCCAGCAGTTACTTGGGGACTAGCGGGGACTACAATGAGCAGTTCTTC
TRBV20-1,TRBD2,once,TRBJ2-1,CSVERLAGMGKEQFF,TGCAGTGTCGAGAGACTAGCGGGAATGGGGAAGGAGCAGTTCTTC
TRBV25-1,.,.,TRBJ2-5,CASSEWQVRTDDPQETQYF,TGTGCCAGCAGTGAGTGGCAGGTCAGGACTGACGATCCTCAAGAGACCCAGTACTTC
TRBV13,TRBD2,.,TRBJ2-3,CASSPRGSGGDTQYF,TGTGCCAGCAGCCCTCGGGGATCCGGGGGGGATACGCAGTATTTT
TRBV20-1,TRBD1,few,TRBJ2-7,CSARDPGGAGYEQYF,TGCAGTGCTAGAGATCCAGGGGGCGCAGGATACGAGCAGTACTTC
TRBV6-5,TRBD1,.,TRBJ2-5,CASSYPGQRETQYF,TGTGCCAGCAGTTACCCGGGACAGAGGGAGACCCAGTACTTC
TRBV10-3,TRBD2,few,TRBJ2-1,CAISNGGGYNEQFF,TGTGCCATCAGCAATGGCGGGGGCTACAATGAGCAGTTCTTC
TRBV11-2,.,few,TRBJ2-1,CASSLDIAVYNEQFF,TGTGCCAGCAGCTTAGATATCGCCGTATACAATGAGCAGTTCTTC
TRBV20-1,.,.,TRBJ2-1,CSASPLRGGSYNEQFF,TGCAGTGCCTCTCCTCTGAGGGGCGGGTCCTACAATGAGCAGTTCTTC
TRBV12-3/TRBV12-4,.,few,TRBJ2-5,CASSISGTSQETQYF,TGTGCCAGCAGTATCTCCGGGACTTCGCAAGAGACCCAGTACTTC
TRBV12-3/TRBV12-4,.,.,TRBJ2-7,CASSPRKAGGSQAPEQYF,TGTGCCAGCAGTCCCAGGAAGGCAGGGGGGTCCCAAGCGCCGGAGCAGTACTTC
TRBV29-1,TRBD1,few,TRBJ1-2,CSVRDRVGYTF,TGCAGCGTTAGGGACAGGGTCGGCTACACCTTC
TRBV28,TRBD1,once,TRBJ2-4,CASCGTGPGRQYF,TGTGCCAGCTGCGGGACAGGGCCTGGACGGCAGTACTTC
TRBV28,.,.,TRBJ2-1,CASSLSGLRGRSSYNEQFF,TGTGCCAGCAGTTTATCAGGACTTAGGGGGAGGAGCTCCTACAATGAGCAGTTCTTC
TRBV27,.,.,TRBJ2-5,CASSPRAGRTQYF,TGTGCCAGCAGTCCCAGGGCGGGCCGGACCCAGTACTTC
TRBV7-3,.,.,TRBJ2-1,CASSSAARNEQFF,TGTGCCAGCAGCTCGGCGGCGAGGAATGAGCAGTTCTTC
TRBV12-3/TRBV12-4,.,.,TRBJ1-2,CASSDTRINYGDTF,TGTGCCAGCAGCGATACTAGGATTAACTATGGCGACACCTTC
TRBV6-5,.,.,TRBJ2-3,CASSDSSEDTQYF,TGTGCCAGCAGTGACTCGTCAGAAGATACGCAGTATTTT
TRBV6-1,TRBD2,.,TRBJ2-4,CASSAQSNLAVGYF,TGTGCCAGCAGTGCACAAAGCAACCTAGCGGTAGGGTACTTC
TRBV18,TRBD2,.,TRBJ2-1,CASSLTSMDEQFF,TGTGCCAGCTCACTGACTAGCATGGATGAGCAGTTCTTC
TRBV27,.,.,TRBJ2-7,CASSLIPGDTDEQYF,TGTGCCAGCAGTTTAATCCCCGGGGATACGGACGAGCAGTACTTC
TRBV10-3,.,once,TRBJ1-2,CAISGGGPQSIPVNYGYTF,TGTGCCATCAGTGGAGGGGGGCCTCAATCGATCCCCGTTAACTATGGCTACACCTTC
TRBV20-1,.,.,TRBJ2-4,CSARESPVAKNIQYF,TGCAGTGCTAGAGAATCTCCCGTAGCCAAAAACATTCAGTACTTC